This TCR beta chain comes out of a study of Ad26.COV2.S vaccination and SARS-CoV-2 variants. Study in general: Ad26.COV2.S, an intramuscular injection, was given once or twice 56 days apart.

The CDR3 sequence is 15 residues long. Germline V lookup: CDR1 LNHDA, CDR2 SQIVND (reference sequence). V trimming: 1 base; J trimming: 8 bases; junction bases outside the gene matches: 10. This sample's treatment: around 19 received Ad26.COV2.S at low or high dose, single or two shots; 5 received placebo; per-sample allocation not given. Day 63 after the first vaccine or placebo injection was the time point for sampling. Only a few counts were recorded for this clone. Only in-frame clones appear in the TCRdb table, and some are missing; sequencing was by immunoSEQ multiplex PCR. This sample has roughly 250,000 clones; around nine tenths occur once, and the top ten carry 2.9%.

Sequenced material: peripheral blood, taken in a trial of Ad26.COV2.S vaccine versus placebo. The V call is TRBV19, the J call TRBJ1-2; 7 positions agree with TRBD1. This clonotype was sampled from a person aged 18-65 years who received the Ad26.COV2.S COVID-19 vaccine or a placebo. The CDR3 loop is CASSIVGTAGPGYTF. Here the CDR3 DNA reads TGTGCCAGTAGTATAGTTGGGACAGCGGGGCCGGGCTACACCTTC.